The rows below give T cell receptor beta chains drawn from one sample of a study of a mutant IDH1 vaccine in newly diagnosed glioma. Method: immunoSEQ multiplex PCR; TCRdb's copy keeps in-frame clones and lacks some. The sample has 45,000 to 55,000 clones; about 88% are singletons. These receptors have no identified antigens. This sample comprised PBMCs, obtained from a glioma patient whose treatment included an IDH1 peptide vaccine. Receptors originate from a woman in her twenties or thirties with glioma. Some clones in this sample may be carry-over from other donors' samples. The CDR3 runs from the conserved cysteine through the conserved F or W. A D gene is named only where the DNA matches it firmly. For some rows the clone size is stated as once, few or many, or as a class when expanded; others skip it.

cdr3_nt: TGTGCCAGCAGTGGGGATGGGGGAAACACCGGGGAGCTGTTTTTT
cdr3_aa: CASSGDGGNTGELFF
d_call: -
clone_size: -
j_call: TRBJ2-2
v_call: TRBV2

cdr3_nt: TGTGCCATTGCACAGGGGGTTAGGGAGACCCAGTACTTC
cdr3_aa: CAIAQGVRETQYF
d_call: TRBD1
clone_size: -
j_call: TRBJ2-5
v_call: TRBV10-3

cdr3_nt: TGTGCCAGCAGCTTGGACATTTACGAGCAGTACTTC
cdr3_aa: CASSLDIYEQYF
d_call: -
clone_size: -
j_call: TRBJ2-7
v_call: TRBV5-4

cdr3_nt: TGTGCCAGCAGCTTTAGGACAGGCACAGATACGCAGTATTTT
cdr3_aa: CASSFRTGTDTQYF
d_call: -
clone_size: once
j_call: TRBJ2-3
v_call: TRBV7-9

cdr3_nt: TGTGCCAGCAGTTACCTTGGGGGGCAGCCCCAGCATTTT
cdr3_aa: CASSYLGGQPQHF
d_call: -
clone_size: -
j_call: TRBJ1-5
v_call: TRBV28

cdr3_nt: TGTGCCAGCAGCTTGCGGCCTAACTACGAGCAGTACTTC
cdr3_aa: CASSLRPNYEQYF
d_call: -
clone_size: -
j_call: TRBJ2-7
v_call: TRBV5-4

cdr3_nt: TGTGCCAGCAGTTTCATAGGGACAGGGGTTCCCTACGAGCAGTACTTC
cdr3_aa: CASSFIGTGVPYEQYF
d_call: TRBD1
clone_size: -
j_call: TRBJ2-7
v_call: TRBV27

cdr3_nt: TGTGCCAGCAGCCCCGGCATGCGGGGGGACACTGAAGCTTTCTTT
cdr3_aa: CASSPGMRGDTEAFF
d_call: -
clone_size: -
j_call: TRBJ1-1
v_call: TRBV27

cdr3_nt: TGCAGCGTTGAAGGAGTATGGGGGGAAAGAAACTATGGCTACACCTTC
cdr3_aa: CSVEGVWGERNYGYTF
d_call: -
clone_size: few
j_call: TRBJ1-2
v_call: TRBV29-1

cdr3_nt: TGTGCCAGTAGTATCACACTGGAACAGGGATACGGCAATCAGCCCCAGCATTTT
cdr3_aa: CASSITLEQGYGNQPQHF
d_call: -
clone_size: few
j_call: TRBJ1-5
v_call: TRBV19

cdr3_nt: TGCAGCGTTATACAGAACACCGGGGAGCTGTTTTTT
cdr3_aa: CSVIQNTGELFF
d_call: -
clone_size: -
j_call: TRBJ2-2
v_call: TRBV29-1

cdr3_nt: TGTGCCACCAGCAGAGATCATCTGAGGGACGAGCAGTACTTC
cdr3_aa: CATSRDHLRDEQYF
d_call: -
clone_size: -
j_call: TRBJ2-7
v_call: TRBV15

cdr3_nt: TGTGCCAGTATCCGGACCGGGACTAGCGGAGGCCCGAACACCGGGGAGCTGTTTTTT
cdr3_aa: CASIRTGTSGGPNTGELFF
d_call: TRBD2
clone_size: -
j_call: TRBJ2-2
v_call: TRBV19

cdr3_nt: TGCAGCGTTGAATTTGGCCTAGCGGGAGGGTCCTACGAGCAGTACTTC
cdr3_aa: CSVEFGLAGGSYEQYF
d_call: TRBD2
clone_size: -
j_call: TRBJ2-7
v_call: TRBV29-1

cdr3_nt: TGTGCCAGTAACCCCCCAGGGGTCTCTAATCAGCCCCAGCATTTT
cdr3_aa: CASNPPGVSNQPQHF
d_call: -
clone_size: -
j_call: TRBJ1-5
v_call: TRBV6-5

cdr3_nt: TGTGCCAGCAGCCAGACAGGGAGGTACACCTTC
cdr3_aa: CASSQTGRYTF
d_call: TRBD1
clone_size: -
j_call: TRBJ1-2
v_call: TRBV5-4

cdr3_nt: TGTGCCTGGAGTCGCCAGGGGAGAGGGCCCCAGCATTTT
cdr3_aa: CAWSRQGRGPQHF
d_call: -
clone_size: few
j_call: TRBJ1-5
v_call: TRBV30

cdr3_nt: TGTGCCACCAGCAGAGCCCCGGGGGTTCGGGAGACCCAGTACTTC
cdr3_aa: CATSRAPGVRETQYF
d_call: -
clone_size: -
j_call: TRBJ2-5
v_call: TRBV15

cdr3_nt: TGCGCCAGCAGCTTGGTGGGGGGGAACAATCAGCCCCAGCATTTT
cdr3_aa: CASSLVGGNNQPQHF
d_call: -
clone_size: once
j_call: TRBJ1-5
v_call: TRBV5-1

cdr3_nt: TGCAGCGTTGACCCGGTCGGGAATGAGCAGTTCTTC
cdr3_aa: CSVDPVGNEQFF
d_call: -
clone_size: -
j_call: TRBJ2-1
v_call: TRBV29-1

cdr3_nt: TGTGCCACCAGCAGAGTGCGTGAAAAACTGTTTTTT
cdr3_aa: CATSRVREKLFF
d_call: -
clone_size: once
j_call: TRBJ1-4
v_call: TRBV15

cdr3_nt: TGCGCCAGCAGCCAGACAGGAAACCTCGAGGCTTTCTTT
cdr3_aa: CASSQTGNLEAFF
d_call: -
clone_size: few
j_call: TRBJ1-1
v_call: TRBV4-1

cdr3_nt: TGTGCCAGCAGCTCTCGGGACCGGTACAATGAGCAGTTCTTC
cdr3_aa: CASSSRDRYNEQFF
d_call: -
clone_size: -
j_call: TRBJ2-1
v_call: TRBV7-9

cdr3_nt: TGTGCCAGCAGTTCGAGGATAGAGCAGTACTTC
cdr3_aa: CASSSRIEQYF
d_call: -
clone_size: -
j_call: TRBJ2-7
v_call: TRBV6-5

cdr3_nt: TGTGCCAGCAGCTTGCGGCCAAAGGGGCCGTGGGGCAATCAGCCCCAGCATTTT
cdr3_aa: CASSLRPKGPWGNQPQHF
d_call: -
clone_size: -
j_call: TRBJ1-5
v_call: TRBV5-6

cdr3_nt: TGTGCCAGCAGTTTCGACAGGGTCGACTACGAGCAGTACTTC
cdr3_aa: CASSFDRVDYEQYF
d_call: TRBD1
clone_size: -
j_call: TRBJ2-7
v_call: TRBV6-5

cdr3_nt: TGCGCCAGCAGGCCGGGGATTAATGAAAAACTGTTTTTT
cdr3_aa: CASRPGINEKLFF
d_call: -
clone_size: -
j_call: TRBJ1-4
v_call: TRBV5-1

cdr3_nt: TGTGCCAGCAGTTCGGACCGGGGGGACAGGGGGGCTGGCACCGGGGAGCTGTTTTTT
cdr3_aa: CASSSDRGDRGAGTGELFF
d_call: TRBD1
clone_size: few
j_call: TRBJ2-2
v_call: TRBV27

cdr3_nt: TGTGCCAGCAGCCAAGAAGGCGCCCAAGTCATATATTTT
cdr3_aa: CASSQEGAQVIYF
d_call: -
clone_size: -
j_call: TRBJ1-3
v_call: TRBV14

cdr3_nt: TGTGCCAGCAGTTACGCCGGCCCCAGGGAAGATTATGGCTACACCTTC
cdr3_aa: CASSYAGPREDYGYTF
d_call: -
clone_size: -
j_call: TRBJ1-2
v_call: TRBV6-5